This T cell receptor (beta chain) was recorded in a study of CXCR3-negative and CXCR3-positive naive CD8 T cells. Remarks on this clonotype: The antigen is unknown.

Overall study findings and caveats: Both naive subsets carried similar amounts of surface CD5, so TCR strength was inferred from TRB CDR3 properties. Higher TRB CDR3 hydrophobicity marked CXCR3-positive naive cells relative to CXCR3-negative naive cells.

The authors gated naive CD8+ T cells as CD45RO-CCR7+CD27+CD95-. CDR1 MNHEY and CDR2 SVGEGT come from the germline V gene. The CDR3 covers 13 residues. It was by 5' RACE with UMI labels that the TRB cDNA libraries were prepared. Following a re-call of the 5' RACE reads, TCRdb has one entry per CDR3 protein and lacks DNA. The repertoire shows some 150,000 distinct CDR3 sequences; the top ten hold 0.25% to 0.35%. V and J are TRBV6-2 or TRBV6-3 and TRBJ1-1; TCRdb returns TRBD1, unconfirmable since there is no DNA. The sample consisted of naive CXCR3+ CD8+ T cells from blood. Subset meaning: CD45RO-CCR7+CD27+CD95- naive CD8+ T cells expressing CXCR3 (TNR3+). The source is a human donor in good health. Some clones in this sample may be carry-over from other donors' samples. The CDR3 region is CASTGHMNTEAFF.